Following are 9 T cell receptor beta chains from one sample sequenced in a study of OX40 agonist ivuxolimab in advanced cancers. Measured with immunoSEQ multiplex PCR; TCRdb has only the in-frame clones, and not every one. The sample holds under 95,000 clones, 84% seen once. The source material was CD4+ or CD8+ T cells sorted from blood, sampled in a trial of the OX40 agonist ivuxolimab. All receptors derive from an adult with an advanced solid tumor such as melanoma, head and neck, liver or kidney cancer.

This chain links TRBV19 with TRBJ1-1; 12 positions agree with TRBD1. The CDR3 runs 16 residues. Germline V CDR1 and CDR2: LNHDA, SQIVND (reference sequence). V gave up 4 bases and J gave up 7 bases; unmatched junction bases: 10. CDR3 residues: CASSRVPGQGAGEAFF. The DNA for the CDR3 is TGTGCCAGTAGTAGGGTTCCGGGACAGGGGGCTGGTGAAGCTTTCTTT.

This chain connects TRBV11-2 to TRBJ1-1; D unclear. The CDR3 consists of 14 residues. Trimming left V 2 bases short and J 1 base short, with 8 bases between. Germline V gene data show CDR1 as SGHAT and CDR2 as FQNNGV. The CDR3 region is CASSLHGENTEAFF. DNA of the CDR3: TGTGCCAGCAGCTTACATGGGGAGAACACTGAAGCTTTCTTT.

This chain connects TRBV28 to TRBJ1-2; 10 bases map to TRBD1. Germline V gene lookup returns CDR1 MDHEN and CDR2 SYDVKM. The J segment lost 3 bases and the V segment lost 7 bases, leaving 5 bases of the junction unmatched. The CDR3 consists of 14 residues. The CDR3 loop is CASTSGQGHYGYTF. The CDR3 DNA follows: TGTGCCAGCACCTCGGGACAGGGGCACTATGGCTACACCTTC.

The chain joins TRBV5-1 to TRBJ2-2; 7 bases agree with TRBD1. There are 16 residues in the CDR3. Germline assignment: CDR1 SGHRS and CDR2 YFSETQ. Unmatched junction bases numbered 3, after V lost 0 bases and J lost 1 base. DNA for the CDR3: TGCGCCAGCAGCTTGGCCGGACAGGAGAACACCGGGGAGCTGTTTTTT. Amino acids: CASSLAGQENTGELFF. The whole variable domain, remainder taken from reference TRBV5-1 and TRBJ2-2, is KAGVTQTPRYLIKTRGQQVTLSCSPISGHRSVSWYQQTPGQGLQFLFEYFSETQRNKGNFPGRFSGRQFSNSRSEMNVSTLELGDSALYLCASSLAGQENTGELFFGEGSRLTVL.

The gene calls are TRBV6-4 and TRBJ1-1; weak D call: TRBD1 (6 bases). The germline CDR1 and CDR2 sequences are MRHNA and SNTAGT. V lost 6 bases and J lost 5, with 16 bases in between. This CDR3 is 14 amino acids long. The CDR3 protein is CASSPEGGRTEAFF. CDR3 nucleotide sequence: TGTGCCAGCAGCCCCGAGGGGGGGCGGACTGAAGCTTTCTTT.

The chain employs TRBV9 and TRBJ1-5; possible D gene TRBD1, 5 bases. This CDR3 contains 17 residues. Germline V lookup: CDR1 SGDLS, CDR2 YYNGEE. Trimming removed 1 base at V and 0 bases at J, with 14 bases between. The CDR3 DNA is TGTGCCAGCAGCGTAAATCCAGGGCCCTATAGCAATCAGCCCCAGCATTTT. This gives the protein CASSVNPGPYSNQPQHF.

CDR3 amino acids: CASSEDERYGYTF. The CDR3 coding sequence is TGTGCCAGCAGTGAAGACGAGCGGTATGGCTACACCTTC. V gene TRBV6-1 combines with J gene TRBJ1-2; D not resolved. Looked up from germline, CDR1 is MNHNS and CDR2 is SASEGT. CDR3 size: 13 residues. V shed 1 base and J shed 5 bases, with 8 bases lying between them.

The chain joins TRBV7-3 to TRBJ1-2; the D is unclear. CDR3 length equals 13 residues. V lost 3 bases and J lost 4, with 9 bases in between. Germline CDR1 is SGHTA and CDR2 is FQGTGA. CDR3 bases: TGTGCCAGCAGCTTGGGCCCGGGCTATGGCTACACCTTC. Residues: CASSLGPGYGYTF.

The sample holds a few counts of this clone. The chain joins TRBV28 to TRBJ2-7; weak D call: TRBD2 (5 bases). The CDR3 has 13 residues. Germline CDR1 MDHEN, CDR2 SYDVKM. V was shortened by 6 bases and J by 5 bases, with 14 bases between the two germline ends. CDR3 residues: CASSSGSPHEQYF. Here the CDR3 DNA reads TGTGCCAGCAGCTCGGGGTCCCCGCACGAGCAGTACTTC.